This T cell receptor beta chain appears in the sequencing data of a study of blood T cell repertoires in COVID-19. Study summary: Acute and convalescent COVID-19 samples came from the United States, Italy and Spain.

Per the original data handling: Reference gene primer amplification in the assay estimated nucleated cell counts. The method was immunoSEQ multiplex PCR; TCRdb's version includes in-frame clones alone and lacks a portion of them. V and J calls and clone size are those listed in that table; D and trimming were worked out from the DNA. The data contain around 230,000 clones, almost 85% of them singletons. Followed over time, Seattle patients had been enrolled while infection was active. Trimming left V 8 bases short and J 5 bases short, with 19 bases between. Per germline, CDR1 MGHRA and CDR2 YSYEKL. CDR3 size: 14 residues.

The specimen was peripheral blood. The source is a man in his fifties with COVID-19, enrolled during active disease. The chain links TRBV4-1 to TRBJ2-7, with D possibly being TRBD2 (8 bases). The CDR3 here is CASSPGGGMDEQYF. The CDR3, as DNA: TGCGCCAGCTCCCCGGGAGGGGGCATGGACGAGCAGTACTTC.